The rows below give T cell receptor beta chains drawn from one sample of a study of CD8+ T cells in alopecia areata. TCRdb's copy holds only in-frame clones and misses some; the assay was immunoSEQ multiplex PCR. The sample comprises more than 95,000 clones, around 84% of which are singletons, and 11% rests with the top ten. Material: CD8+ T cells sorted from blood, obtained around week 30, from a patient treated with tofacitinib. These receptors came from a human donor with alopecia areata. Both conserved end residues are part of each CDR3. A D gene is named only where the DNA matches it firmly. The size entry is marked missing in some rows and otherwise reads once, few, many or a size class.

D gene: NA; V gene: TRBV5-1; J gene: TRBJ1-2; clone size: NA; CDR3 DNA: TGCGCCAGCAGCGAGTTCCAGGGAGGGGATGGCTACACCTTC; CDR3 protein: CASSEFQGGDGYTF
D gene: NA; V gene: TRBV7-9; J gene: TRBJ2-7; clone size: NA; CDR3 DNA: TGTGCCAGCAGCTTATTGGACCAGACCTACGAGCAGTACTTC; CDR3 protein: CASSLLDQTYEQYF
D gene: TRBD1; V gene: TRBV19; J gene: TRBJ2-3; clone size: once; CDR3 DNA: TGTGCCAGTAGTCCGGGGACAGGGGACACAGATACGCAGTATTTT; CDR3 protein: CASSPGTGDTDTQYF
D gene: NA; V gene: TRBV27; J gene: TRBJ2-7; clone size: NA; CDR3 DNA: TGTGCCAGCAGTTCGATGGTGACATTCTACGAGCAGTACTTC; CDR3 protein: CASSSMVTFYEQYF
D gene: NA; V gene: TRBV29-1; J gene: TRBJ2-7; clone size: NA; CDR3 DNA: TGCAGCGTTGAAGAAGGCAGGAATACCTACGAGCAGTACTTC; CDR3 protein: CSVEEGRNTYEQYF
D gene: NA; V gene: TRBV16; J gene: TRBJ2-3; clone size: NA; CDR3 DNA: TGTGCCAGCAGCCAGTTACAAGATCAGGATACGCAGTATTTT; CDR3 protein: CASSQLQDQDTQYF
D gene: NA; V gene: TRBV6-1; J gene: TRBJ1-1; clone size: NA; CDR3 DNA: TGTGCCAGCAGTGCGTCGGGGGCCTTCACTGAAGCTTTCTTT; CDR3 protein: CASSASGAFTEAFF
D gene: NA; V gene: TRBV30; J gene: TRBJ2-7; clone size: NA; CDR3 DNA: TGTGCCTGGAGTGTAGGAGGCTTACTGTACGAGCAGTACTTC; CDR3 protein: CAWSVGGLLYEQYF
D gene: TRBD1; V gene: TRBV6-4; J gene: TRBJ2-1; clone size: few; CDR3 DNA: TGTGCCAGCAGTGCCGGGACAGGGTACAATGAGCAGTTCTTC; CDR3 protein: CASSAGTGYNEQFF
D gene: NA; V gene: TRBV6-1; J gene: TRBJ2-7; clone size: NA; CDR3 DNA: TGTGCCAGCAGTGAATGGGACATTGGGTCTTACGAGCAGTACTTC; CDR3 protein: CASSEWDIGSYEQYF
D gene: TRBD1; V gene: TRBV11-2; J gene: TRBJ2-7; clone size: few; CDR3 DNA: TGTGCCAGCAGTCGGACAGGGGGCAATAACGAGCAGTACTTC; CDR3 protein: CASSRTGGNNEQYF
D gene: TRBD1; V gene: TRBV27; J gene: TRBJ1-1; clone size: NA; CDR3 DNA: TGTGCCAGCAGTCACCTAGGGGGACAGGGACACACTGAAGCTTTCTTT; CDR3 protein: CASSHLGGQGHTEAFF
D gene: NA; V gene: TRBV25-1; J gene: TRBJ2-2; clone size: NA; CDR3 DNA: TGTGCCAGCAGTGAATTTACCGGGGAGCTGTTTTTT; CDR3 protein: CASSEFTGELFF
D gene: TRBD2; V gene: TRBV7-9; J gene: TRBJ2-1; clone size: NA; CDR3 DNA: TGTGCCAGCAGCTTAGAACTAGCGCCCTACAATGAGCAGTTCTTC; CDR3 protein: CASSLELAPYNEQFF
D gene: NA; V gene: TRBV27; J gene: TRBJ1-2; clone size: NA; CDR3 DNA: TGTGCCAGCAGTTTATCCCAGGGATACCATGGCTACACCTTC; CDR3 protein: CASSLSQGYHGYTF
D gene: NA; V gene: TRBV29-1; J gene: TRBJ2-7; clone size: NA; CDR3 DNA: TGCAGCGTTGAAGCGGGAAACTCCTACGAGCAGTACTTC; CDR3 protein: CSVEAGNSYEQYF